This TCR beta chain was sequenced for a study of blood T cells in healthy people across ages. A second PCR of 7 to 11 cycles used a sample-barcoded 5' primer and a J-beta primer mix. MiXCR, applied by TCRdb to the 5' RACE reads, yields one record per CDR3 protein. The sample holds roughly 1,300,000 distinct CDR3 sequences, 59% seen once. The CDR3 has 13 residues. With 5 bases clipped from V and 9 bases from J, the junction kept 6 bases outside the gene matches. Per the germline V gene, CDR1 is MNHEY and CDR2 is SMNVEV (reference sequence). The V call is TRBV27, the J call TRBJ2-1; 8 bases map to TRBD1. This receptor was taken from a man aged 18 to 29 in good health. The material sequenced was blood. The CDR3 DNA follows: TGTGCCAGCAGTGCCGCGACAGGGGTTGAGCAGTTCTTC. Translated: CASSAATGVEQFF.